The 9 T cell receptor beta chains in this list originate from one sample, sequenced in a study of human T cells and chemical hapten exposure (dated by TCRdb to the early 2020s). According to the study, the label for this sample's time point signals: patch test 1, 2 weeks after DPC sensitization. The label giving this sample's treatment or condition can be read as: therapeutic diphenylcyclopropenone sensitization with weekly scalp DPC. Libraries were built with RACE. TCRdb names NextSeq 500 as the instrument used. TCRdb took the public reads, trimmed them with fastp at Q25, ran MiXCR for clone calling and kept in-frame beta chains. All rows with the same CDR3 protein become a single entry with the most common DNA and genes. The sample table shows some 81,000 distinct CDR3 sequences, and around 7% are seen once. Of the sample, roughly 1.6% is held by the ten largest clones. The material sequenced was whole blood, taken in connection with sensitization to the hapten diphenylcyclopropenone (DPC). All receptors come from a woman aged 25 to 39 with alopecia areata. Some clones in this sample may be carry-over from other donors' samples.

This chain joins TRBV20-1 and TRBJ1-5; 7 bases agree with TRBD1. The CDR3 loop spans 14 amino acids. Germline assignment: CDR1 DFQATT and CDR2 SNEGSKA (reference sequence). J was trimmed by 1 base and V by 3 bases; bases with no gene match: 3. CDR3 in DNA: TGCAGTGCTAGTCGGGGACAGAGCAATCAGCCCCAGCATTTT. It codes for CSASRGQSNQPQHF.

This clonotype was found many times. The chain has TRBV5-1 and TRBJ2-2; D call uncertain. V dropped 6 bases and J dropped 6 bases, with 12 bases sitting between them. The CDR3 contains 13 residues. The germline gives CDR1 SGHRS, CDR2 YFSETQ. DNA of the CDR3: TGCGCCAGCAACTTCGAAGCAGCCGGGGAGCTGTTTTTT. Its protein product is CASNFEAAGELFF.

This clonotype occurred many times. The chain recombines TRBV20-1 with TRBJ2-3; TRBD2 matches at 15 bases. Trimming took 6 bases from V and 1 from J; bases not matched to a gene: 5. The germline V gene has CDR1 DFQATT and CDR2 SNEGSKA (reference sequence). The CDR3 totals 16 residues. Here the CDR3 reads CSAGLAGGLGTDTQYF. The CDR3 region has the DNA TGCAGTGCCGGACTAGCGGGGGGGCTCGGCACAGATACGCAGTATTTT.

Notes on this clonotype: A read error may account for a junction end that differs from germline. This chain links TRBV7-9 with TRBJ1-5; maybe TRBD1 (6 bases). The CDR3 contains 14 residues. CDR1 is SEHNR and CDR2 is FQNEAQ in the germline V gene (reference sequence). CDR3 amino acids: CASSLTGSNQPQNF. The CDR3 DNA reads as TGTGCCAGCAGCCTTACAGGGAGCAATCAGCCCCAGAATTTT.

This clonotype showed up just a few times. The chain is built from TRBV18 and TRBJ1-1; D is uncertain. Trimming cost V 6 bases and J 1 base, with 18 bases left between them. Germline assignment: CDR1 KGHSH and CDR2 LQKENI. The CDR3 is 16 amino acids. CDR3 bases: TGTGCCAGCTCTCACCTGCCCGGACGGTCGAACACTGAAGCTTTCTTT. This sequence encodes CASSHLPGRSNTEAFF. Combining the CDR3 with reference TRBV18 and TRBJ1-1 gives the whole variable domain NAGVMQNPRHLVRRRGQEARLRCSPMKGHSHVYWYRQLPEEGLKFMVYLQKENIIDESGMPKERFSAEFPKEGPSILRIQQVVRGDSAAYFCASSHLPGRSNTEAFFGQGTRLTVV.

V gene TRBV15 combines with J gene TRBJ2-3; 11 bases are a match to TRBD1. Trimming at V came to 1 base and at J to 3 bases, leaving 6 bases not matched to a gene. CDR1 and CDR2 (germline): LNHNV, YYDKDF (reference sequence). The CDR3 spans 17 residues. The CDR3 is CATSRVMGQGVTDTQYF. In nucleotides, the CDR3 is TGTGCCACCAGCAGAGTCATGGGACAGGGGGTGACAGATACGCAGTATTTT.

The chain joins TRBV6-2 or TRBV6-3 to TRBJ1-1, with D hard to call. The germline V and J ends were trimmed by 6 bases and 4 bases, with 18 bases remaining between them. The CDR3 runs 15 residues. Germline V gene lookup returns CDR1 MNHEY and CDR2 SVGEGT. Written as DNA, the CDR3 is TGTGCCAGCAGGACTTGGACGACCCGTAGCACTGAAGCTTTCTTT. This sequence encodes CASRTWTTRSTEAFF.

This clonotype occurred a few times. CDR3 residues: CASSLLAGGQAEQFF. Here the CDR3 DNA reads TGTGCCAGCAGCCTACTAGCGGGGGGGCAAGCTGAGCAGTTCTTC. This chain connects TRBV7-3 to TRBJ2-1, with TRBD2 matching over 13 bases. This CDR3 is 15 amino acids long. J was trimmed by 9 bases and V by 5 bases; bases with no gene match: 7. Germline V gene sequence: CDR1 SGHTA, CDR2 FQGTGA.

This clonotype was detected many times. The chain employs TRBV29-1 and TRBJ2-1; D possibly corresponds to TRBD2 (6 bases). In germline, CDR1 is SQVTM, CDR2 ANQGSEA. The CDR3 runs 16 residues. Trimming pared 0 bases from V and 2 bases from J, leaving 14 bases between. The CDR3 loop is CSVEDPFSGAYNEQFF. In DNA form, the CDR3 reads TGCAGCGTTGAAGATCCATTTAGCGGAGCCTACAATGAGCAGTTCTTC.